Here is one T cell receptor (beta chain) with its context. The data originate from a study of T cell changes during pregnancy in multiple sclerosis. With 6 bases clipped from V and 6 bases from J, the junction kept 14 bases outside the gene matches. Per germline, CDR1 MDHEN and CDR2 SYDVKM. The CDR3 length is 16 residues. Data came from immunoSEQ multiplex PCR; TCRdb stores just in-frame clones and leaves some out. The repertoire includes tens of thousands of clones, more than 90% of them detected once, and over 3.5% sits in the top ten. The clonotype comes from a female donor in good health, enrolled as a control in a pregnancy study. Sequencing was performed on peripheral blood, taken after pregnancy. The chain joins TRBV28 to TRBJ2-3; 8 nucleotides line up with TRBD1. The CDR3 DNA reads as TGTGCCAGCAGCCCCCTCTCGTCAGGGGGCGAGGATACGCAGTATTTT. Translated, it gives CASSPLSSGGEDTQYF.